This T cell receptor (beta chain) derives from a study of blood T cell repertoires in COVID-19. Measured with immunoSEQ multiplex PCR; TCRdb has only the in-frame clones, and not every one. The repertoire has about 14,000 clones, 85% to 90% of them found once; the top ten carry 2.9%. The CDR3 totals 14 residues. Deletions cut 4 bases from V and 0 bases from J, with 11 bases between. Germline CDR1 GTSNPN, CDR2 SVGIG (reference sequence). Source material: peripheral blood. The origin of this receptor is a human donor in a cohort sampled during active COVID-19. The V gene is TRBV30, the J gene TRBJ2-3, with a weak D call TRBD2 (5 bases). The CDR3 DNA reads as TGTGCCTGGAAACGCGGGTTGAGCACAGATACGCAGTATTTT. Amino acid sequence: CAWKRGLSTDTQYF.